This is a list of T cell receptor beta chains from one sample in a study of tumour-infiltrating T cells in Burkitt lymphoma. Here immunoSEQ multiplex PCR was the method, and the copy in TCRdb shows in-frame clones only, minus some. The repertoire holds approximately 2,100 clones, with about 13% as singletons. Sequencing input: tumor tissue. These receptors all stem from a human donor with Burkitt lymphoma. The CDR3 runs from the conserved cysteine through the conserved F or W. Fields, in order: V gene, D gene, clone size, J gene, CDR3 DNA, CDR3 protein. A D gene is named only where the DNA matches it firmly. For some rows the clone size is stated as once, few or many, or as a class when expanded; others skip it.

v_gene: TRBV13; d_gene: -; abundance: few; j_gene: TRBJ1-1; CDR3nt: TGTGCCAGCAGCACCGCCCCTGGGGGCACTGAAGCTTTCTTT; CDR3aa: CASSTAPGGTEAFF
v_gene: TRBV19; d_gene: -; abundance: -; j_gene: TRBJ2-2; CDR3nt: TGTGCCAGTAGTATAAGCTCTCCCGGGGAGCTGTTTTTT; CDR3aa: CASSISSPGELFF
v_gene: TRBV6-5; d_gene: -; abundance: few; j_gene: TRBJ2-2; CDR3nt: TGTGCCAGCAGTTATATCCAGGGTAGCGGGGAGCTGTTTTTT; CDR3aa: CASSYIQGSGELFF
v_gene: TRBV4-3; d_gene: -; abundance: -; j_gene: TRBJ1-2; CDR3nt: TGCGCCAGCAGCCAAGATCAGAATCCCTACTATGGCTACACCTTC; CDR3aa: CASSQDQNPYYGYTF
v_gene: TRBV18; d_gene: -; abundance: -; j_gene: TRBJ2-7; CDR3nt: TGTGCCAGCTCACCCGACAGTTCCGAGCAGTACTTC; CDR3aa: CASSPDSSEQYF
v_gene: TRBV19; d_gene: -; abundance: -; j_gene: TRBJ2-7; CDR3nt: TGTGCCAGTAGTATTAGGGGGGCGGCCGAGCAGTACTTC; CDR3aa: CASSIRGAAEQYF
v_gene: TRBV7-3; d_gene: -; abundance: few; j_gene: TRBJ2-2; CDR3nt: TGTGCCAGCAGCTTAAGGGATTACACCGGGGAGCTGTTTTTT; CDR3aa: CASSLRDYTGELFF
v_gene: TRBV4-3; d_gene: -; abundance: few; j_gene: TRBJ2-3; CDR3nt: TGCGCCAGCAGCCAAGATGTGGGGGGTTTGGGCACAGATACGCAGTATTTT; CDR3aa: CASSQDVGGLGTDTQYF
v_gene: TRBV6-5; d_gene: -; abundance: -; j_gene: TRBJ1-1; CDR3nt: TGTGCCAGCAGCGGTACGGATGGAAGATGGGCTTTCTTT; CDR3aa: CASSGTDGRWAFF
v_gene: TRBV7-2; d_gene: -; abundance: -; j_gene: TRBJ1-3; CDR3nt: TGTGCCAGCAGCTTAGACAGCAACTCTGGAAACACCATATATTTT; CDR3aa: CASSLDSNSGNTIYF
v_gene: TRBV5-6; d_gene: -; abundance: -; j_gene: TRBJ1-2; CDR3nt: TGTGCCAGCAGCCCGCCTCTAGTATGGCTTGGCTATGGCTACACCTTC; CDR3aa: CASSPPLVWLGYGYTF
v_gene: TRBV7-2; d_gene: -; abundance: few; j_gene: TRBJ2-7; CDR3nt: TGTGCCAGCAGCCTCGGAGACTACGAGCAGTACTTC; CDR3aa: CASSLGDYEQYF
v_gene: TRBV6-1; d_gene: -; abundance: -; j_gene: TRBJ1-1; CDR3nt: TGTGCCAGCAGTGAAAATCCAGGTGAAGCTTTCTTT; CDR3aa: CASSENPGEAFF
v_gene: TRBV19; d_gene: TRBD1; abundance: -; j_gene: TRBJ1-2; CDR3nt: TGTGCCAGTAACAGGGGAGGATCTTTTAACTATGGCTACACCTTC; CDR3aa: CASNRGGSFNYGYTF
v_gene: TRBV5-1; d_gene: TRBD1; abundance: few; j_gene: TRBJ1-3; CDR3nt: TGCGCCAGCAGCGTCGGGACAGGCTCTGGAAACACCATATATTTT; CDR3aa: CASSVGTGSGNTIYF
v_gene: TRBV7-2; d_gene: -; abundance: once; j_gene: TRBJ1-1; CDR3nt: TGTGCCAGCAGCTTTCACACCACCCGGGCTTTCTTT; CDR3aa: CASSFHTTRAFF
v_gene: TRBV2; d_gene: -; abundance: few; j_gene: TRBJ1-1; CDR3nt: TGTGCCAGCAGTGAACGGGTTGTGGCTGAAGCTTTCTTT; CDR3aa: CASSERVVAEAFF
v_gene: TRBV14; d_gene: -; abundance: -; j_gene: TRBJ2-1; CDR3nt: TGTGCCAGCAGCCAAGATTGGGGTTCGAGCCCGGTTAACAATGAGCAGTTCTTC; CDR3aa: CASSQDWGSSPVNNEQFF
v_gene: TRBV13; d_gene: -; abundance: few; j_gene: TRBJ2-5; CDR3nt: TGTGCCAGCAGCCCACGACTGCAAGAGACCCAGTACTTC; CDR3aa: CASSPRLQETQYF
v_gene: TRBV11-3; d_gene: TRBD1; abundance: -; j_gene: TRBJ1-3; CDR3nt: TGTGCCAGCAGCTATCCCGGGACAGGGGGTCACCTCTCTGGAAACACCATATATTTT; CDR3aa: CASSYPGTGGHLSGNTIYF
v_gene: TRBV9; d_gene: -; abundance: -; j_gene: TRBJ2-7; CDR3nt: TGTGCCAGCAGCGTAGATCGAGGCGAGCAGTACTTC; CDR3aa: CASSVDRGEQYF
v_gene: TRBV4-3; d_gene: TRBD1; abundance: -; j_gene: TRBJ2-1; CDR3nt: TGCGCCAGCAGCCTCGGGACAGGGACGAACAATGAGCAGTTCTTC; CDR3aa: CASSLGTGTNNEQFF
v_gene: TRBV19; d_gene: -; abundance: -; j_gene: TRBJ1-4; CDR3nt: TGTGCCAGTACTCGACGAACTAATGAAAAACTGTTTTTT; CDR3aa: CASTRRTNEKLFF
v_gene: TRBV29-1; d_gene: TRBD1; abundance: -; j_gene: TRBJ2-4; CDR3nt: TGCAGCGGGACTTCCCGGGACAGGGGCGATATTCAGTACTTC; CDR3aa: CSGTSRDRGDIQYF
v_gene: TRBV9; d_gene: TRBD1; abundance: few; j_gene: TRBJ2-1; CDR3nt: TGTGCCAGCAGCACCTACAGGGGCTATTACAGTAATGAGCAGTTCTTC; CDR3aa: CASSTYRGYYSNEQFF
v_gene: TRBV6-5; d_gene: TRBD2; abundance: -; j_gene: TRBJ2-1; CDR3nt: TGTGCCAGCAGGGGACTAGCGGTGGAGCAGTTCTTC; CDR3aa: CASRGLAVEQFF
v_gene: TRBV2; d_gene: -; abundance: -; j_gene: TRBJ1-5; CDR3nt: TGTGCCAGCAGTGAATTCTCAGGGTCCCTCTCGCCCCAGCATTTT; CDR3aa: CASSEFSGSLSPQHF
v_gene: TRBV9; d_gene: -; abundance: few; j_gene: TRBJ2-3; CDR3nt: TGTGCCAGCAGCGATGGGCCCGAGGGGACAGATACGCAGTATTTT; CDR3aa: CASSDGPEGTDTQYF
v_gene: TRBV5-1; d_gene: -; abundance: -; j_gene: TRBJ1-2; CDR3nt: TGCGCCAGCAGCTTGGAAGGCAGGTACTATGGCTACATCTTC; CDR3aa: CASSLEGRYYGYIF
v_gene: TRBV4-3; d_gene: TRBD1; abundance: few; j_gene: TRBJ1-5; CDR3nt: TGCGCCAGCAGCGTGGGACAGGGTATCAATCAGCCCCAGCATTTT; CDR3aa: CASSVGQGINQPQHF
v_gene: TRBV9; d_gene: TRBD2; abundance: few; j_gene: TRBJ2-5; CDR3nt: TGTGCCAGCAGCCCCCTCCCCCGACTAGCGGGGGAAGAGACCCAGTACTTC; CDR3aa: CASSPLPRLAGEETQYF
v_gene: TRBV18; d_gene: TRBD1; abundance: -; j_gene: TRBJ1-4; CDR3nt: TGTGCCAGCTCACCTACTCGGGACAGCTTTAATGAAAAACTGTTTTTT; CDR3aa: CASSPTRDSFNEKLFF
v_gene: TRBV11-3; d_gene: -; abundance: -; j_gene: TRBJ2-3; CDR3nt: TGTGCCAGCAGCTTAAGTGGAGGCCCGATAGATACGCAGTATTTT; CDR3aa: CASSLSGGPIDTQYF
v_gene: TRBV4-3; d_gene: -; abundance: large; j_gene: TRBJ1-4; CDR3nt: TGCGCCAGCAGCCAAGTAACGTTTAATGAAAAACTGTTTTTT; CDR3aa: CASSQVTFNEKLFF
v_gene: TRBV7-8; d_gene: TRBD1; abundance: -; j_gene: TRBJ2-7; CDR3nt: TGTGCCAGCAGCTTACCGGGACAGGGCTACGAGCAGTACTTC; CDR3aa: CASSLPGQGYEQYF
v_gene: TRBV9; d_gene: TRBD1; abundance: -; j_gene: TRBJ2-7; CDR3nt: TGTGCCAGCAGCGCGGGACAGGGGGGCTACGAGCAGTACTTC; CDR3aa: CASSAGQGGYEQYF
v_gene: TRBV6-5; d_gene: TRBD1; abundance: -; j_gene: TRBJ1-1; CDR3nt: TGTGCCAGCAGTCGAACCGGGACAGGGAACACTGAAGCTTTCTTT; CDR3aa: CASSRTGTGNTEAFF
v_gene: TRBV6-5; d_gene: -; abundance: -; j_gene: TRBJ2-1; CDR3nt: TGTGCCAGCAGCAGCCTCATGGGCAATGAGCAGTTCTTC; CDR3aa: CASSSLMGNEQFF
v_gene: TRBV4-1; d_gene: TRBD2; abundance: few; j_gene: TRBJ2-1; CDR3nt: TGCGCCTCTGGGACTAGCGCCTTTTCCTACAATGAGCAGTTCTTC; CDR3aa: CASGTSAFSYNEQFF
v_gene: TRBV29-1; d_gene: -; abundance: few; j_gene: TRBJ1-1; CDR3nt: TGCAGCGTTGGTACGGGGACGAACACTGAAGCTTTCTTT; CDR3aa: CSVGTGTNTEAFF
v_gene: TRBV25-1; d_gene: -; abundance: few; j_gene: TRBJ2-5; CDR3nt: TGTGCCAGCAGTGAAAACGATGAGACCCAGTACTTC; CDR3aa: CASSENDETQYF
v_gene: TRBV7-3; d_gene: -; abundance: -; j_gene: TRBJ1-4; CDR3nt: TGTGCCAGCACCCTCAATGGTTGGTGGGGAGAGGGTGAAAAACTGTTTTTT; CDR3aa: CASTLNGWWGEGEKLFF
v_gene: TRBV18; d_gene: TRBD1; abundance: -; j_gene: TRBJ1-5; CDR3nt: TGTGCCAGCTCACTCGGGACAGTGCATCAGCCCCAGCATTTT; CDR3aa: CASSLGTVHQPQHF
v_gene: TRBV2; d_gene: -; abundance: -; j_gene: TRBJ1-1; CDR3nt: TGTGCCAGGAGGACGGGGAACACTGAAGCTTTCTTT; CDR3aa: CARRTGNTEAFF
v_gene: TRBV4-2; d_gene: -; abundance: -; j_gene: TRBJ2-1; CDR3nt: TGTGCCAGCAGCCAAGTAGGACAGTCCCCCTACAATGAGCAGTTCTTC; CDR3aa: CASSQVGQSPYNEQFF
v_gene: TRBV19; d_gene: -; abundance: -; j_gene: TRBJ1-2; CDR3nt: TGTGCCAGTAGTTTCACCTCGGGGGGTCTGGTCTATGGCTACACCTTC; CDR3aa: CASSFTSGGLVYGYTF